The T cell receptor beta chain described here comes from a study of shared clonotypes between healthy human individuals. Findings and caveats of the study: Relative to clonotypes present in all four donors, those not shared had lower generation probabilities. Memory subsets had estimated richness that was generally smaller than that of naive subsets.

The assay was immunoSEQ multiplex PCR, and TCRdb's table has in-frame clones only and misses some. Among under 700,000 clones listed, 85% to 95% were seen once. As regards this clone: The target antigen is unknown.

The CDR3 extends over 15 amino acids. V lost 6 bases to trimming and J lost 5 bases; unmatched junction nucleotides: 10. Germline-derived CDR1 and CDR2 are SGHAT and FQNNGV. CD45RO-negative CD8 cells positively selected for CCR7 made up the naive population, which excluded terminally differentiated effector memory CD45RA+ cells. The receptor comes from a woman younger than 45 in good health. The sample taken for sequencing was naive CD8+ T cells sorted from blood. The chain has TRBV11-2 and TRBJ2-1, with 7 positions matching TRBD2. CDR3 bases: TGTGCCAGCAGATCACGGGGCGGGAGCCACAATGAGCAGTTCTTC. Its translation: CASRSRGGSHNEQFF.